The 11 T cell receptor beta chains in this list originate from one sample, sequenced in a study of blood T cell repertoires in COVID-19. Profiling relied on immunoSEQ multiplex PCR, and the TCRdb table lists in-frame clones only, not all of them. Of around 150,000 clones listed, around 90% are singletons. The sequencing input was peripheral blood. The receptors originated from a man younger than 35 with acute or convalescent COVID-19.

V is TRBV13 and J is TRBJ1-1; 8 nucleotides line up with TRBD1. The CDR3 runs to 16 residues. V gave up 7 bases and J gave up 2 bases; unmatched junction bases: 12. Germline-derived CDR1 and CDR2 are PRHDT and FYEKMQ (reference sequence). The CDR3, as DNA: TGTGCCAGCAAATACGGGACAGGATTTTCCAACACTGAAGCTTTCTTT. Amino acids: CASKYGTGFSNTEAFF.

This chain's CDR3 is CASSQEAGNQPQHF. The DNA of the CDR3 is TGTGCCAGCAGCCAAGAGGCCGGCAATCAGCCCCAGCATTTT. This chain links TRBV3-1 (or the pseudogene TRBV3-2) with TRBJ1-5, with D hard to call. Germline CDR1 and CDR2: LGHDT and YNNKEL (reference sequence). V was pared by 0 bases and J by 2 bases, with 5 bases between. The CDR3 extends over 14 amino acids.

The rearrangement joins TRBV6-6 to TRBJ1-1; a possible D gene is TRBD1 (6 bases). The V gene lost 2 bases and the J gene lost 5 bases, with 6 bases spanning the gap. There are 12 residues in the CDR3. In germline, CDR1 is MNHNY, CDR2 SVGAGI (reference sequence). CDR3: CASSYGQTEAFF. The CDR3 DNA sequence: TGTGCCAGCAGTTACGGACAGACTGAAGCTTTCTTT.

The J gene is TRBJ2-7, the V gene TRBV7-8; 11 positions match TRBD2. The CDR3 loop spans 16 amino acids. The ends lost 0 bases at V and 2 bases at J; junction bases unmatched: 3. Looked up from germline, CDR1 is SGHVS and CDR2 is FQNEAQ. The chain's CDR3 is CASSLAETSGAYEQYF. Written as DNA, the CDR3 is TGTGCCAGCAGCTTAGCGGAGACTAGCGGGGCCTACGAGCAGTACTTC.

The chain combines TRBV29-1 with TRBJ2-7; 10 bases line up with TRBD1. The CDR3 is made up of 14 amino acids. The germline CDR1 and CDR2 sequences are SQVTM and ANQGSEA. Trimming cost V 4 bases and J 9 bases; bases outside gene matches: 12. CDR3: CSVVSDRGPGGQYF. CDR3 in DNA: TGCAGCGTTGTAAGTGACAGGGGGCCAGGGGGGCAGTACTTC.

The genes are TRBV6-5 and TRBJ1-1; no clear D gene. Trimming removed 0 bases from V and 0 bases from J, with 11 bases in between. The germline V gene encodes CDR1 MNHEY and CDR2 SVGAGI. CDR3 size: 16 residues. DNA of the CDR3: TGTGCCAGCAGTTACTCCAGCGCCGTATTGAACACTGAAGCTTTCTTT. Translating gives CASSYSSAVLNTEAFF.

The CDR3 region is CASSHVGLWGYTF. CDR3 coding DNA: TGTGCCAGCAGCCATGTTGGCCTGTGGGGCTACACCTTC. This chain uses TRBV11-2 with TRBJ1-2; D remains ambiguous. CDR3 length: 13 residues. Germline V lookup: CDR1 SGHAT, CDR2 FQNNGV. V was cut by 5 bases and J by 8 bases, with 15 bases left in between.

The chain links TRBV29-1 to TRBJ2-7, with TRBD1 matching 9 bases. Germline CDR1 reads SQVTM; CDR2 reads ANQGSEA. CDR3 length equals 11 residues. Trimming at V came to 6 bases and at J to 6 bases, leaving 3 bases not matched to a gene. CDR3 coding DNA: TGCAGCGTCGGGACAGGGCTCGAGCAGTACTTC. It specifies CSVGTGLEQYF.

This rearrangement joins TRBV28 to TRBJ2-3; 11 positions match TRBD2. Per the germline V gene, CDR1 is MDHEN and CDR2 is SYDVKM. J gave up 4 bases and V 6 bases, and 6 bases lay outside the gene matches. CDR3 length: 15 residues. CDR3 region: CASRILAGGPDTQYF. The CDR3 DNA is TGTGCCAGCAGAATCCTAGCGGGGGGCCCAGATACGCAGTATTTT.

The chain joins TRBV7-9 to TRBJ2-1; D is perhaps TRBD2 (5 bases). Germline values: CDR1 SEHNR, CDR2 FQNEAQ (reference sequence). V lost 7 bases and J 0 bases, leaving 13 bases between the germline ends. The CDR3 extends over 15 amino acids. CDR3 in DNA: TGTGCCAGCACCCCCGTGGGGAGCTCCTACAATGAGCAGTTCTTC. This translates into CASTPVGSSYNEQFF.

The genes are TRBV20-1 and TRBJ2-5; D gene ambiguous. Germline V gene sequence: CDR1 DFQATT, CDR2 SNEGSKA (reference sequence). This CDR3 spans 11 amino acids. Trimming cost V 4 bases and J 5 bases, with 8 bases left between them. Here the CDR3 reads CSATSSETQYF. The DNA of the CDR3 is TGCAGTGCTACTAGTAGCGAGACCCAGTACTTC.